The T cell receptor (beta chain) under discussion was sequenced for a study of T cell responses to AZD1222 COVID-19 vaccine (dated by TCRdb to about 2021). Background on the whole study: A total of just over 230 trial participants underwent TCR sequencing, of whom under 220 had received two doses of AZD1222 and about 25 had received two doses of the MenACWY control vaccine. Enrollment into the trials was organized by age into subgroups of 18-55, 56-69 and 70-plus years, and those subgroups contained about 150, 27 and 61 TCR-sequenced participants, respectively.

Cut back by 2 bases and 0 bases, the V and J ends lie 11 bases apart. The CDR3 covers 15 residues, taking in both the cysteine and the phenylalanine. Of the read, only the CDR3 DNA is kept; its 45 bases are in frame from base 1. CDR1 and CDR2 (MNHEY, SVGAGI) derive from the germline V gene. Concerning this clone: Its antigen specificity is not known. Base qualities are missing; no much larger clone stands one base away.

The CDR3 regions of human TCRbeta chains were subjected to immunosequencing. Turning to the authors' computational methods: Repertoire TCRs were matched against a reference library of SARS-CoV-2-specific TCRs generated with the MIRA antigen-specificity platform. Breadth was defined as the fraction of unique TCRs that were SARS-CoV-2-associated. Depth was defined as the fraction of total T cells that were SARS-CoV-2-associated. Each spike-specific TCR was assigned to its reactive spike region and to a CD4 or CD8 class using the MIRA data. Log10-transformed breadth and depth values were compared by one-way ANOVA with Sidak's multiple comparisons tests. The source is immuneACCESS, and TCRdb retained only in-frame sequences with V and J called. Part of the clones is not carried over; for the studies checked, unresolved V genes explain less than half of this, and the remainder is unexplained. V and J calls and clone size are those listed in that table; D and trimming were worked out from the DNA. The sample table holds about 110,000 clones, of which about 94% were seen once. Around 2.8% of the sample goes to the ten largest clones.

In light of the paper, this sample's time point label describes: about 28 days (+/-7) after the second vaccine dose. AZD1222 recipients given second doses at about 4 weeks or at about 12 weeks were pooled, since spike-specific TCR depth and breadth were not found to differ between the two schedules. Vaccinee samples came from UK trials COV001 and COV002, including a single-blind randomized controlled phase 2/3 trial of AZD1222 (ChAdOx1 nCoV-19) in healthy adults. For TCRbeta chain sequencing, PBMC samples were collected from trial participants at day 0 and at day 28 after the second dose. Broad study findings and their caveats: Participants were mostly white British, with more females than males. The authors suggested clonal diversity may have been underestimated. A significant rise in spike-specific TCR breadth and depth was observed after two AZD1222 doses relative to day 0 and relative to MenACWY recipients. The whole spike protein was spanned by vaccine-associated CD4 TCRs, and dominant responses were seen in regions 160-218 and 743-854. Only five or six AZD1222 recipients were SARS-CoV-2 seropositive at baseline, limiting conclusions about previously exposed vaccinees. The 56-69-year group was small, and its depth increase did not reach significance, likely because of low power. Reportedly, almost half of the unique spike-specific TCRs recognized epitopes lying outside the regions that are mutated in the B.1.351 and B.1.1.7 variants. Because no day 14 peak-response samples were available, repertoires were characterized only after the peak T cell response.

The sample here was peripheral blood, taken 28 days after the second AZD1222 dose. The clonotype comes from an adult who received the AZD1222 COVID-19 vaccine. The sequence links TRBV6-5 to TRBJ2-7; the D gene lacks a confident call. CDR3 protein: CASSYGPGISYEQYF. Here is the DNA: TGTGCCAGCAGTTACGGTCCGGGTATCTCCTACGAGCAGTACTTC.